This T cell receptor beta chain was sequenced in a study of cytomegalovirus exposure and HLA in healthy donors. This clone was found once. The antigen is not known. A multiplex PCR was run with 60 Vbeta primers and 13 Jbeta primers. Authors' analysis steps: Counted up in a later analysis, unique TCR beta chains came to about 80 million, with around 10 million shared. Data came from immunoSEQ multiplex PCR; TCRdb stores just in-frame clones and leaves some out. That table supplies the V and J calls and clone size; D and trimming were determined from the DNA. The repertoire holds roughly 170,000 clones, with more than 65% as singletons. Study outcomes and limitations: Altogether, some 170 TCR beta chains were recorded as cytomegalovirus-associated. With later analysis, a missense DCLRE1C variant became linked to TCR beta V- and J-gene trimming.

V was pared by 4 bases and J by 6 bases, with 4 bases of the junction left unmatched. CDR3 length: 13 residues. Germline CDR1 LGHNT, CDR2 FRNRAP. What was sequenced was PBMCs. V is TRBV12-5 and J is TRBJ1-2, with 8 bases lining up with TRBD1. This receptor was obtained from a girl aged 2 to 9 in good health and CMV-seropositive. CDR3 bases: TGTGCTAGTGGTTCACAGGGGGAGGATGGCTACACCTTC. Its protein is CASGSQGEDGYTF.